The present entry profiles one T cell receptor (beta chain) with its context. A junction boundary mismatches the germline segment, possibly from a read error. Authors' processing steps: Reference gene primer amplification gave estimated nucleated cell counts. Sequencing used immunoSEQ multiplex PCR; TCRdb keeps in-frame clones, though not all of them. The D gene and trimming were derived from the DNA, and the V and J assignments and clone size from that table. The sample has roughly 130,000 clones, about 79% seen once. Germline loops: CDR1 SGHAT, CDR2 FQNNGV. The CDR3 sequence is 14 residues long. These data originate in a study of blood T cell repertoires in COVID-19. Study-level information: The United States, Italy and Spain supplied acute and convalescent COVID-19 samples. From T cells, B-cell-depleted T cells, or PBMCs came the material, which was cDNA or gDNA.

The chain has TRBV11-2 and TRBJ1-6; D is unclear. The material sequenced was peripheral blood. The origin of this receptor is a woman in her forties or fifties with acute or convalescent COVID-19. The chain's CDR3 is CASSSYRGNSPLHF. The DNA for the CDR3 is TGTGCCAGCAGCTCATACAGAGGGAATTCGCCCCTCCACTTT. The whole variable domain, remainder taken from reference TRBV11-2 and TRBJ1-6, is EAGVAQSPRYKIIEKRQSVAFWCNPISGHATLYWYQQILGQGPKLLIQFQNNGVVDDSQLPKDRFSAERLKGVDSTLKIQPAKLEDSAVYLCASSSYRGNSPLHFGNGTRLTVT.